The 25 T cell receptor beta chains presented below share a single source sample, sequenced in a study of cytomegalovirus exposure and HLA in healthy donors. PCR involved 60 Vbeta and 13 Jbeta primers. Libraries were prepared by immunoSEQ multiplex PCR; TCRdb keeps only in-frame clonotypes and omits some of them. The repertoire has about 160,000 clones, around four fifths of them found once; the top ten carry more than 1.1%. Sequences were obtained from PBMCs. Receptors originate from a woman in her twenties or thirties in good health and CMV-seronegative.

The rearrangement links TRBV5-4 to TRBJ2-5; possibly TRBD2 for D (6 bases). Per germline, CDR1 SGHNT and CDR2 YYREEE (reference sequence). This CDR3 is 14 amino acids long. The V end was cut by 4 bases, the J end by 5 bases, with 15 bases between. DNA for the CDR3: TGTGCCAGCAGCCTGGGACTCCTTCTGGAGACCCAGTACTTC. The encoded protein is CASSLGLLLETQYF.

The CDR3 loop reads CSAETGVNTEAFF. The DNA of the CDR3 is TGCAGCGCAGAGACAGGGGTGAACACTGAAGCTTTCTTT. The chain recombines TRBV29-1 with TRBJ1-1; 8 positions match TRBD1. V shed 7 bases, J shed 0 bases, and the junction held 4 bases outside the gene matches. CDR3 length: 13 amino acids. Germline V CDR1 and CDR2: SQVTM, ANQGSEA.

This clone was detected a few times. V is TRBV10-3 and J is TRBJ2-3; 12 bases map to TRBD2. V shed 5 bases and J 6 bases; nucleotides not matched to a gene: 6. Germline-derived CDR1 and CDR2 are ENHRY and SYGVKD. CDR3 length: 15 residues. CDR3 coding DNA: TGTGCCATCAGTAGAGGCCTAGCGGGGGGGGATACGCAGTATTTT. It specifies CAISRGLAGGDTQYF.

The genes are TRBV19 and TRBJ1-5, with TRBD1 matching 7 bases. From germline, CDR1 is LNHDA and CDR2 SQIVND (reference sequence). This CDR3 has 17 amino acids. Losses at the gene ends were 0 bases for V and 0 bases for J; bases not matched to a gene: 5. The CDR3 reads CASSIETTGYSNQPQHF. Written as DNA, the CDR3 is TGTGCCAGTAGTATAGAAACGACAGGGTATAGCAATCAGCCCCAGCATTTT.

The chain is built from TRBV11-2 and TRBJ2-7; TRBD1 matches at 7 bases. The junction had 3 bases not matched to a gene; V was cut back by 1 base and J by 0 bases. CDR1 and CDR2 from the germline V gene are SGHAT and FQNNGV. The CDR3 has 15 amino acids. The CDR3 region has the DNA TGTGCCAGCAGCTTAGGGGGACAGAGCTCCTACGAGCAGTACTTC. The encoded protein is CASSLGGQSSYEQYF. Full variable domain (remainder filled in from reference TRBV11-2 and TRBJ2-7): EAGVAQSPRYKIIEKRQSVAFWCNPISGHATLYWYQQILGQGPKLLIQFQNNGVVDDSQLPKDRFSAERLKGVDSTLKIQPAKLEDSAVYLCASSLGGQSSYEQYFGPGTRLTVT.

V gene TRBV28 combines with J gene TRBJ1-5; 9 bases map to TRBD1. CDR1 MDHEN and CDR2 SYDVKM come from the germline V gene. Trimming removed 2 bases from V and 7 bases from J; junction bases left unmatched: 6. The CDR3 extends over 15 amino acids. CDR3 nucleotide sequence: TGTGCCAGCAGTTTACCGACAGGGGGAACCCAGCCCCAGCATTTT. Protein sequence: CASSLPTGGTQPQHF.

The genes are TRBV7-9 and TRBJ1-2; D is ambiguous. CDR3 size: 15 residues. Germline V gene sequence: CDR1 SEHNR, CDR2 FQNEAQ (reference sequence). The V end was cut by 6 bases, the J end by 6 bases, with 20 bases between. In nucleotides, the CDR3 is TGTGCCAGCAGTATTCGGGGAGTTGAAGGGAATGGCTACACCTTC. Its translation is CASSIRGVEGNGYTF.

This chain uses TRBV7-9 with TRBJ1-2; no definite D call. Trimming left V 1 base short and J 8 bases short, with 14 bases between. Germline lookup yields CDR1 SEHNR and CDR2 FQNEAQ (reference sequence). CDR3 length: 14 amino acids. The CDR3 region has the DNA TGTGCCAGCAGCTTAGTCGGAGGGTTGTACGGCTACACCTTC. It is translated as CASSLVGGLYGYTF.

V gene TRBV19 combines with J gene TRBJ2-1, with 8 positions matching TRBD1. V lost 5 bases, J lost 2 bases, and 11 bases stayed unmatched. The CDR3 covers 17 residues. Germline V gene sequence: CDR1 LNHDA, CDR2 SQIVND (reference sequence). Written as DNA, the CDR3 is TGTGCCAGTAGTTTGGTCAGGGGGCTCGGGCCCTACAATGAGCAGTTCTTC. Translation: CASSLVRGLGPYNEQFF.

This clone qualifies as medium-sized. The CDR3 DNA reads TGTGCCAGCAGTTACGCGACAGGGAGTGGCGGGGAGCTGTTTTTT. Translated, it gives CASSYATGSGGELFF. The V and J genes are TRBV6-5 and TRBJ2-2; 7 bases are shared with TRBD1. This CDR3 contains 15 residues. Germline V gene sequence: CDR1 MNHEY, CDR2 SVGAGI. V shed 2 bases and J 7 bases; nucleotides not matched to a gene: 7.

The chain uses TRBV6-5 and TRBJ2-5; 8 bases are a match to TRBD2. With V trimmed by 3 bases and J by 2 bases, 8 bases remained unmatched. There are 16 residues in the CDR3. Germline-derived CDR1 and CDR2 are MNHEY and SVGAGI. For the CDR3, the DNA is TGTGCCAGCAGTTATACCCTCGGGGGGGGGCAAGAGACCCAGTACTTC. It encodes CASSYTLGGGQETQYF.

The chain couples TRBV12-5 to TRBJ1-1, with 7 bases aligning to TRBD1. Germline CDR1 LGHNT, CDR2 FRNRAP. V lost 6 bases and J lost 11; bases outside the gene matches: 6. CDR3 length: 11 amino acids. CDR3 in DNA: TGTGCTAGTGGCCCGGAGGGGGCGGCTTTCTTT. Its translation is CASGPEGAAFF.

The chain recombines TRBV6-1 with TRBJ1-6; tentative D call: TRBD1 (6 bases). Per germline, CDR1 MNHNS and CDR2 SASEGT. The CDR3 totals 19 residues. Trimming took off 0 bases at V and 6 bases at J, with 21 bases between the two ends. The DNA for the CDR3 is TGTGCCAGCAGTGAAGCGCTGGGTAGGGGGAGAAGGGTTAATTCACCCCTCCACTTT. This encodes CASSEALGRGRRVNSPLHF.

V and J are TRBV15 and TRBJ1-1; 8 bases map to TRBD1. Germline lookup yields CDR1 LNHNV and CDR2 YYDKDF (reference sequence). The CDR3 covers 16 residues. The V segment lost 1 base and the J segment 6 bases; nucleotides outside the gene matches: 10. CDR3 coding DNA: TGTGCCACCAGCAGAGGCCCAGGGGGCGGTTTCCCTGAAGCTTTCTTT. Protein product: CATSRGPGGGFPEAFF.

In this sample, this clone turned up a few times. V usage is TRBV28 and J usage is TRBJ1-2; tentatively, D is TRBD1 (5 bases). The CDR3 has 15 residues. Per the germline V gene, CDR1 is MDHEN and CDR2 is SYDVKM. Trimming removed 6 bases at V and 8 bases at J, with 22 bases between. The CDR3 DNA reads TGTGCCAGCAGGCACAGGTCCGCGGTGGTACGAGGCTACACCTTC. Translated, it gives CASRHRSAVVRGYTF.

The rearrangement links TRBV2 to TRBJ1-5; the D gene is possibly TRBD1 (6 bases). The CDR3 consists of 14 residues. CDR1 and CDR2 (germline): SNHLY, FYNNEI. Trimming stripped 7 bases from V and 5 bases from J, with 15 bases between. CDR3 coding DNA: TGTGCCAGCACCGGGGAACAGGGACATCAGCCCCAGCATTTT. It is translated as CASTGEQGHQPQHF.

This chain joins TRBV7-8 and TRBJ1-3, with 7 bases that match TRBD1. V lost 1 base, J lost 5 bases, and 8 bases stayed unmatched. CDR1 and CDR2 from the germline V gene are SGHVS and FQNEAQ. This CDR3 spans 16 amino acids. CDR3 nucleotide sequence: TGTGCCAGCAGCTTAGGGGAAAAACAGGGGCGAAACACCATATATTTT. It codes for CASSLGEKQGRNTIYF.

There are a few counts of this clone. The rearrangement links TRBV5-4 to TRBJ2-3; TRBD2 agrees at 9 bases. Germline trimming cut 0 bases from V and 0 bases from J; bases unmatched to any gene: 5. The CDR3 has 17 amino acids. The germline CDR1 and CDR2 sequences are SGHNT and YYREEE (reference sequence). CDR3 loop: CASSLASGVPSTDTQYF. In DNA form, the CDR3 reads TGTGCCAGCAGCTTGGCTAGCGGGGTCCCTAGCACAGATACGCAGTATTTT.

The chain recombines TRBV2 with TRBJ1-1; 7 nucleotides align to TRBD1. With V trimmed by 5 bases and J by 1 base, 7 bases remained unmatched. The CDR3 extends over 15 amino acids. Germline V gene lookup returns CDR1 SNHLY and CDR2 FYNNEI. CDR3 coding DNA: TGTGCCAGCAGTTTACAGGGGATTCGGAACACTGAAGCTTTCTTT. Its translation is CASSLQGIRNTEAFF.

The rearrangement links TRBV13 to TRBJ2-7; D is unclear. The germline V gene encodes CDR1 PRHDT and CDR2 FYEKMQ (reference sequence). The CDR3 is made up of 14 amino acids. V lost 4 bases, J lost 2 bases, and 12 bases lay in between. The DNA for the CDR3 is TGTGCCAGCAGCTCCGAGGCCAGAGCCTACGAGCAGTACTTC. Translation gives CASSSEARAYEQYF.

The sample holds one count of this clone. This chain links TRBV5-5 with TRBJ1-1; the D gene is possibly TRBD1 (6 bases). This CDR3 comprises 14 residues. Trimming removed 4 bases at V and 0 bases at J, with 10 bases between. The V gene's germline CDR1 is SGHKS and CDR2 YYEKEE (reference sequence). The CDR3 loop reads CASSEQGLNTEAFF. CDR3 sequence (DNA): TGTGCCAGCAGCGAACAGGGTCTGAACACTGAAGCTTTCTTT.

CDR3 nucleotides: TGTGCCAGCAGAGAGACAGCCACTAATGAAAAACTGTTTTTT. Its translation: CASRETATNEKLFF. V is TRBV2 and J is TRBJ1-4; TRBD1 might be the D (5 bases). V shed 6 bases and J shed 2 bases, with 10 bases lying between them. The CDR3 has 14 residues. Germline V lookup: CDR1 SNHLY, CDR2 FYNNEI.

V is TRBV11-2 and J is TRBJ2-3; 8 bases agree with TRBD2. J lost 6 bases, V lost 2 bases, and 7 bases had no gene match. From germline, CDR1 is SGHAT and CDR2 FQNNGV. This CDR3 has 15 residues. The CDR3 spells CASSLSPGGADTQYF. For the CDR3, the DNA is TGTGCCAGCAGCTTAAGCCCCGGGGGGGCGGATACGCAGTATTTT.

There are a few counts of this clone. The chain carries TRBV27 and TRBJ1-1, with 9 positions matching TRBD1. The V and J ends lost 6 bases and 2 bases, in that order; junction bases with no gene match: 4. Per germline, CDR1 MNHEY and CDR2 SMNVEV (reference sequence). The CDR3 covers 14 residues. CDR3 residues: CASSWDRANTEAFF. The CDR3 DNA sequence: TGTGCCAGCAGCTGGGACAGGGCTAACACTGAAGCTTTCTTT.

This clone appeared once. The V call is TRBV2, the J call TRBJ2-5, with D maybe TRBD1 (5 bases). Germline assignment: CDR1 SNHLY and CDR2 FYNNEI. The ends were cut back, 8 bases at V and 1 base at J, with 8 bases in the middle. The CDR3 length is 12 residues. Here the CDR3 reads CASQGTQETQYF. CDR3 coding DNA: TGTGCCAGCCAGGGAACCCAAGAGACCCAGTACTTC.